This T cell receptor (beta chain) comes out of a study of T cell responses to AZD1222 COVID-19 vaccine. Sequencing used immunoSEQ multiplex PCR; TCRdb keeps in-frame clones, though not all of them. Of around 100,000 clones listed, roughly nine tenths are singletons. As to this clone: The antigen is undetermined.

The CDR3 contains 14 residues. Trimming cost V 0 bases and J 3 bases, with 9 bases left between them. The germline V gene has CDR1 SGHRS and CDR2 YFSETQ. The study, taken as a whole, reports: Regions left unmutated in variants are reportedly the target of nearly half of spike-specific TCRs.

This receptor was identified in an adult in good health. The chain recombines TRBV5-1 with TRBJ1-1; the D gene is possibly TRBD1 (5 bases). This specimen consisted of peripheral blood, obtained on day 0 of AZD1222 vaccination. This CDR3 reads CASSLETGHTEAFF. In DNA, the CDR3 is TGCGCCAGCAGCTTGGAAACAGGACACACTGAAGCTTTCTTT. The complete variable domain, with remaining parts taken from reference TRBV5-1 and TRBJ1-1, reads KAGVTQTPRYLIKTRGQQVTLSCSPISGHRSVSWYQQTPGQGLQFLFEYFSETQRNKGNFPGRFSGRQFSNSRSEMNVSTLELGDSALYLCASSLETGHTEAFFGQGTRLTVV.